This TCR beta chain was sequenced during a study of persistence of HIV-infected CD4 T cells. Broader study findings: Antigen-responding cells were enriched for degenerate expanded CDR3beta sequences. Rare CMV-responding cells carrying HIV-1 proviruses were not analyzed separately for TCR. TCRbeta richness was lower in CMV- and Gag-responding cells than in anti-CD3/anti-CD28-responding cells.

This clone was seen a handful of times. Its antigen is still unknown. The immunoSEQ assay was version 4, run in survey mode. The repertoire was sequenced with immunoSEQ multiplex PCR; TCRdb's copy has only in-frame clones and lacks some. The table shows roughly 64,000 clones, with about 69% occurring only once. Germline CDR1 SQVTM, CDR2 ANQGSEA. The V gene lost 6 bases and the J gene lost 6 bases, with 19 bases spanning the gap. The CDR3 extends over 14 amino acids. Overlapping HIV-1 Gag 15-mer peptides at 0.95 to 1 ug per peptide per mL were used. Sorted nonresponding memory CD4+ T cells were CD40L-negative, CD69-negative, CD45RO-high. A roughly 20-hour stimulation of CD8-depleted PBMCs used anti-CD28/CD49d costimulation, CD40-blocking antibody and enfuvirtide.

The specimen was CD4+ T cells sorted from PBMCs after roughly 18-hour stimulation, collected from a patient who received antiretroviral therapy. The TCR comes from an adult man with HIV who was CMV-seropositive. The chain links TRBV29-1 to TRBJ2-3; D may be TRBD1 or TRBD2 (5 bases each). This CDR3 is CSVKGTPSVDTQYF. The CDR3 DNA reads TGCAGCGTCAAGGGGACCCCTTCTGTCGATACGCAGTATTTT.